The T cell receptor beta chain described here comes from a study of OX40 agonist ivuxolimab in advanced cancers. Whole-study context: Patients in dose escalation had liver, melanoma, kidney or head and neck cancers.

V dropped 1 base and J dropped 2; count of bases not matched to a gene: 5. Germline lookup yields CDR1 SQVTM and CDR2 ANQGSEA. The length of the CDR3 is 15 residues. The method was immunoSEQ multiplex PCR; TCRdb's version includes in-frame clones alone and lacks a portion of them. Found here are tens of thousands of clones, 85% to 90% of them singletons; the top ten hold over 5.5%. This chain joins TRBV29-1 and TRBJ1-5; TRBD1 matches at 7 bases. This sample comprised CD4+ or CD8+ T cells sorted from blood, obtained in a trial of the OX40 agonist ivuxolimab. This TCR was recovered from an adult with an advanced solid tumor such as melanoma, head and neck, liver or kidney cancer. CDR3 residues: CSVEVGGGGNQPQHF. DNA for the CDR3: TGCAGCGTTGAAGTTGGAGGGGGCGGCAATCAGCCCCAGCATTTT.